This T cell receptor (beta chain) was captured by sequencing in a study of CD8 T cells in ankylosing spondylitis. Trimming took 3 bases from V and 1 from J, leaving 12 bases between them. Germline CDR1 and CDR2: SNHLY and FYNNEI. CDR3 length equals 16 residues. Comments on this clonotype: Its matching antigen is unknown.

5'-RACE, quantitative and with molecular barcodes, yielded the TCR beta libraries. Each CDR3 protein is one row after TCRdb ran MiXCR on the 5' RACE reads. The data contain roughly 700,000 distinct CDR3 sequences, 15% to 20% of them singletons. Regarding the study as a whole: Some motif variants were previously reported in reactive arthritis synovial fluid and blood. Reportedly, disease-linked clones are significantly enriched in ankylosing spondylitis patients' matched synovial fluid. The authors found the disease-linked clones to be CD8+ and relatively rare in peripheral blood. Within ankylosing spondylitis blood, a TCR beta motif made up of seven to nine highly homologous variants appeared to be characteristic.

This clonotype was obtained from a male donor with ankylosing spondylitis. The sample was blood, either unsorted or a sorted T cell fraction (not recorded which). The V call is TRBV2, the J call TRBJ2-2; D might be TRBD2 (5 bases). In nucleotides, the CDR3 is TGTGCCAGCAGTGACCTGGAGGATTGGAACACCGGGGAGCTGTTTTTT. Protein product: CASSDLEDWNTGELFF.